This is a list of T cell receptor beta chains from one sample in a study of blood T cell repertoires in COVID-19. The data were produced by immunoSEQ multiplex PCR, yet TCRdb's version contains in-frame clones alone and is incomplete. This repertoire shows fewer than 150,000 clones, more than 70% found once; its top ten account for 10%. Sequenced: peripheral blood. The source of these receptors is a man aged 45-60 years with active or convalescent COVID-19. The CDR3 runs from the conserved cysteine through the conserved F or W. D genes are given only for firm matches. The size entry is marked missing in some rows and otherwise reads once, few, many or a size class.

J: TRBJ2-3
D: TRBD2
length: 15
size: -
V: TRBV5-1
DNA: TGCGCCAGTCGGACTAGCGGGAGCTCGGGGGATACGCAGTATTTT
CDR3: CASRTSGSSGDTQYF

J: TRBJ1-1
D: TRBD1
length: 15
size: -
V: TRBV4-2
DNA: TGTGCCAGCAGCCATACAGGGGCTCTGAACACTGAAGCTTTCTTT
CDR3: CASSHTGALNTEAFF

J: TRBJ1-5
D: -
length: 15
size: few
V: TRBV5-5
DNA: TGTGCCAGCAGCCCAATCGGAGGAGGCAATCAGCCCCAGCATTTT
CDR3: CASSPIGGGNQPQHF

J: TRBJ1-2
D: TRBD1
length: 13
size: -
V: TRBV28
DNA: TGTGCCAGCAGCCAGACAGGGTACGATGGCTACACCTTC
CDR3: CASSQTGYDGYTF

J: TRBJ2-7
D: TRBD2
length: 14
size: few
V: TRBV28
DNA: TGTGCCAGCACTCACGGCGGGAGCGGGGACGAGCAGTACTTC
CDR3: CASTHGGSGDEQYF

J: TRBJ2-3
D: -
length: 14
size: -
V: TRBV28
DNA: TGTGCCAGCAGTTTATCGGGGGTTACAGATACGCAGTATTTT
CDR3: CASSLSGVTDTQYF

J: TRBJ1-2
D: TRBD1
length: 15
size: -
V: TRBV6-2/TRBV6-3
DNA: TGTGCCAGCAGTTATGGGGACAGAAAGCTAGGCGGCTACACCTTC
CDR3: CASSYGDRKLGGYTF

J: TRBJ1-2
D: -
length: 13
size: -
V: TRBV9
DNA: TGTGCCAGCTTATCCGGAGTGGGCTATGGCTACACCTTC
CDR3: CASLSGVGYGYTF

J: TRBJ1-2
D: TRBD1
length: 15
size: -
V: TRBV27
DNA: TGTGCCAGCAGTCCAAAGACAGGGAGCAACTATGGCTACACCTTC
CDR3: CASSPKTGSNYGYTF

J: TRBJ1-2
D: TRBD1
length: 15
size: -
V: TRBV3-1/TRBV3-2
DNA: TGTGCCAGCAGCCATACGACAGGGGGCGAGGGTGGCTACACCTTC
CDR3: CASSHTTGGEGGYTF

J: TRBJ2-7
D: -
length: 15
size: -
V: TRBV27
DNA: -
CDR3: CASSFLAGNPYEQYF

J: TRBJ2-5
D: -
length: 14
size: few
V: TRBV15
DNA: TGTGCCACCAGCAGAGGAAGGGGTTTAGAGACCCAGTACTTC
CDR3: CATSRGRGLETQYF

J: TRBJ2-7
D: TRBD1
length: 16
size: -
V: TRBV9
DNA: TGTGCCAGCAGCGTAGGTTTCCGGGACAGGGAGGGCGAGCAGTACTTC
CDR3: CASSVGFRDREGEQYF

J: TRBJ2-5
D: TRBD1
length: 16
size: once
V: TRBV18
DNA: TGTGCCAGCTCACCCCCGGGGAACAGGGGGCGAGAGACCCAGTACTTC
CDR3: CASSPPGNRGRETQYF

J: TRBJ2-3
D: -
length: 17
size: -
V: TRBV4-2
DNA: TGTGCCAGCAGCCAAGTTAAGCGGTCGGGACTCCACAGCGCGCAGTATTTT
CDR3: CASSQVKRSGLHSAQYF

J: TRBJ2-2
D: -
length: 15
size: -
V: TRBV18
DNA: TGTGCCAGCTCACCTCAGCAGGGCCACACCGGGGAGCTGTTTTTT
CDR3: CASSPQQGHTGELFF

J: TRBJ2-5
D: TRBD2
length: 15
size: -
V: TRBV7-2
DNA: TGTGCCAGCAGCCTGGGACTAGCGGGAGAGGAGACCCAGTACTTC
CDR3: CASSLGLAGEETQYF

J: TRBJ2-3
D: -
length: 16
size: -
V: TRBV7-2
DNA: TGTGCCAGCAGCCCTAATAGCGGTTTAAGCACAGATACGCAGTATTTT
CDR3: CASSPNSGLSTDTQYF

J: TRBJ1-2
D: -
length: 13
size: once
V: TRBV6-5
DNA: TGTGCCAGCAGTTTGGACAGACACTATGGCTACACCTTC
CDR3: CASSLDRHYGYTF

J: TRBJ2-1
D: -
length: 16
size: -
V: TRBV3-1/TRBV3-2
DNA: TGTGCCAGCAGCCAAGAGATGGGGGGGCCGCGGAATGAGCAGTTCTTC
CDR3: CASSQEMGGPRNEQFF

J: TRBJ2-5
D: TRBD1
length: 16
size: -
V: TRBV19
DNA: TGTGCCACGATCGACTCCCGGGACAGGGTTTGGGAGACCCAGTACTTC
CDR3: CATIDSRDRVWETQYF

J: TRBJ2-7
D: TRBD1
length: 14
size: -
V: TRBV10-3
DNA: TGTGCCATCAGTGTCCGGGACAGAAGCTACGAGCAGTACTTC
CDR3: CAISVRDRSYEQYF

J: TRBJ2-7
D: TRBD2
length: 13
size: -
V: TRBV10-2
DNA: TGCGCCAGCAGGCGGGAGAGCTCCTACGAGCAGTACTTC
CDR3: CASRRESSYEQYF

J: TRBJ1-1
D: TRBD1
length: 12
size: few
V: TRBV30
DNA: TGTGCCTGGGACAGGGGGAGCACTGAAGCTTTCTTT
CDR3: CAWDRGSTEAFF

J: TRBJ2-5
D: -
length: 13
size: -
V: TRBV12-3/TRBV12-4
DNA: TGTGCCAGCAGCCCAGTTCCGGGGGAGACCCAGTACTTC
CDR3: CASSPVPGETQYF

J: TRBJ2-7
D: -
length: 14
size: -
V: TRBV6-5
DNA: TGTGCCAGCAGTCCCCCAAGACAAGCCTACGAGCAGTACTTC
CDR3: CASSPPRQAYEQYF

J: TRBJ2-7
D: TRBD2
length: 15
size: few
V: TRBV28
DNA: TGTGCCAGCAGTTTATGGGCTAGCGGGAGCGGTGAGCAGTACTTC
CDR3: CASSLWASGSGEQYF

J: TRBJ2-1
D: TRBD2
length: 13
size: -
V: TRBV4-3
DNA: TGCGCCAGCAGCCAAGATCCGACTAGCGGGCAGTTCTTC
CDR3: CASSQDPTSGQFF

J: TRBJ2-4
D: TRBD2
length: 13
size: -
V: TRBV7-9
DNA: TGTGCCAGCAGCTTGTCTAGCGGAAACATTCAGTACTTC
CDR3: CASSLSSGNIQYF

J: TRBJ1-1
D: -
length: 15
size: -
V: TRBV19
DNA: TGTGCCAGTAGTCCACCAGACAAGCTGAACACTGAAGCTTTCTTT
CDR3: CASSPPDKLNTEAFF

J: TRBJ2-7
D: -
length: 14
size: -
V: TRBV11-2
DNA: TGTGCCAGCAGCTCCTGGACTACTCCCGACGAGCAGTACTTC
CDR3: CASSSWTTPDEQYF

J: TRBJ2-5
D: TRBD2
length: 13
size: -
V: TRBV5-8
DNA: TGTGCCAGCAGGTGGCCGGGGGGAGAGACCCAGTACTTC
CDR3: CASRWPGGETQYF

J: TRBJ1-6
D: -
length: 14
size: -
V: TRBV2
DNA: TGTGCCAGCAGTCTGTCCCAGGCGAATTCACCCCTCCACTTT
CDR3: CASSLSQANSPLHF

J: TRBJ2-3
D: TRBD2
length: 18
size: -
V: TRBV7-8
DNA: TGTGCCAGCAGCTCAGGTCGCACTAGCGTCTTTCTAGCGGATACGCAGTATTTT
CDR3: CASSSGRTSVFLADTQYF

J: TRBJ2-1
D: -
length: 13
size: -
V: TRBV7-3
DNA: TGTGCCAGCAGCTACCGCCAGATGGATGAGCAGTTCTTC
CDR3: CASSYRQMDEQFF